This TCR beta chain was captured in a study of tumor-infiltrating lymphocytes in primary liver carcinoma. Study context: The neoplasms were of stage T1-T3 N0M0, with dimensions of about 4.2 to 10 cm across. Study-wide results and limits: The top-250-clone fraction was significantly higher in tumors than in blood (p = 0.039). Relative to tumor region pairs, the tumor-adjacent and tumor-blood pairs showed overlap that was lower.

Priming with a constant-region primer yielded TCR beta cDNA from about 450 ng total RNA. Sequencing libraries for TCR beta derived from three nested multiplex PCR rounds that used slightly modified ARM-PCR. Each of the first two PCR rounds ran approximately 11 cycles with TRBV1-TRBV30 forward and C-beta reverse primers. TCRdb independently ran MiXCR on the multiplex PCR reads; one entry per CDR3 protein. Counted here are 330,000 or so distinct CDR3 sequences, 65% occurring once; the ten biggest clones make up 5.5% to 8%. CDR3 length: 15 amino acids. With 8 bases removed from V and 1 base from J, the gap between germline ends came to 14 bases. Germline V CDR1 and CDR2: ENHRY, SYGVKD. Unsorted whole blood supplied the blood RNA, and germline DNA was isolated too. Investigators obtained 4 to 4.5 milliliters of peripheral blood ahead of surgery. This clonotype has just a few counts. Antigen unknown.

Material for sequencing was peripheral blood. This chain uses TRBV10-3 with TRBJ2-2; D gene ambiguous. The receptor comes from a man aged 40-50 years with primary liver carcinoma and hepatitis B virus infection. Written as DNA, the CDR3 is TGTGCCATCGGAAAGGGTTCCCAGAACACCGGGGAGCTGTTTTTT. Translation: CAIGKGSQNTGELFF.